This TCR beta chain was sequenced during a study of blood T cells in healthy people across ages. This clonotype was observed a few times. The V end was cut by 1 base, the J end by 0 bases, with 3 bases between. Germline CDR1 reads LGHDT; CDR2 reads YNNKEL (reference sequence). There are 13 residues in the CDR3. The authors ran a second PCR of roughly 6 to 12 cycles using a sample-barcoded 5' primer and a J-beta primer mix. Each TCR beta cDNA got a 12-nucleotide random molecular identifier. No fewer than 3 million CDR3-containing paired-end reads came from each sample. Using its own MiXCR run on the 5' RACE reads, TCRdb lists one record per CDR3 protein. The table records about 1,600,000 distinct CDR3 sequences, about 43% of them present only once.

The sample taken for sequencing was blood. The chain has TRBV3-1 and TRBJ1-2; D is unresolved. The origin of this receptor is a woman under 30 in good health. CDR3 DNA: TGTGCCAGCAGCCAAGCTACTAACTATGGCTACACCTTC. Residues: CASSQATNYGYTF.